The clone carrying this T cell receptor (beta chain) was seen more than once but under ten times. What it binds is not known. These data are taken from a study of T cells in Graves' hyperthyroidism and ophthalmopathy. Study-wide results and limits: Most clonotypes that expanded in the thyroid above 0.001 also showed up in blood.

There are 13 residues in the CDR3. V shed 10 bases and J 5 bases; nucleotides not matched to a gene: 7. Germline values: CDR1 SNHLY, CDR2 FYNNEI. Amplified regions were TCR beta CDR3 sequences from RNA transcripts. TCR CDR3 underwent first-round RT-PCR with the HTBI primer set. From the multiplex PCR reads, TCRdb called clonotypes with MiXCR, one entry per CDR3 protein. The data contain 610,000 or so distinct CDR3 sequences, 46% of them singletons. The hyperthyroidism was newly diagnosed and had lasted under 2 months; the patients were aged 18 to 65. Patients showing uncontrolled infection, other autoimmune disease, pregnancy or lactation were ineligible. Clinical symptoms, serum thyroxine and TRAb, thyroid ultrasound and orbital computed tomography together formed the diagnostic basis.

V is TRBV2 and J is TRBJ1-3; 8 bases agree with TRBD1. The sample taken for sequencing was peripheral blood or thyroid tissue (not recorded which). The source is a woman aged 18-35 years with Graves' hyperthyroidism. In nucleotides, the CDR3 is TGTGCCACTGGAGGGGACAGGAGAAACACCATATATTTT. Protein sequence: CATGGDRRNTIYF.